This T cell receptor (beta chain) derives from a study of T cells in Graves' hyperthyroidism and ophthalmopathy. Study observations and caveats: Ophthalmopathy and stable hyperthyroidism were told apart by a 13 V-J model. Most expanded thyroid clonotypes above 0.001 also appeared in blood.

V shed 8 bases and J 3 bases; nucleotides not matched to a gene: 6. The V gene's germline CDR1 is SNHLY and CDR2 FYNNEI. CDR3 length: 13 residues. Researchers took RNA transcripts and amplified the TCR beta CDR3 regions from them. First-round RT-PCR with HTBI primers amplified the TCR CDR3 region. MiXCR was run by TCRdb on the multiplex PCR reads, yielding one entry per CDR3 protein. The data contain fewer than 650,000 distinct CDR3 sequences, around 50% of them singletons. Uncontrolled infection, other autoimmune disease, pregnancy and lactation each barred patients from inclusion. Each diagnosis drew on symptoms, thyroxine, TRAb, thyroid ultrasound and orbital computed tomography findings. This clonotype showed up many times. Its matching antigen is unknown.

The TCR originated in an adult woman with Graves' disease, either hyperthyroidism or ophthalmopathy (not recorded which). Sequenced: peripheral blood or thyroid tissue (not recorded which). The chain uses TRBV2 and TRBJ2-7; TRBD1 agrees at 8 bases. The CDR3 DNA sequence: TGTGCCAGCCACCGGGACAGGAACTACGAGCAGTACTTC. The encoded protein is CASHRDRNYEQYF.